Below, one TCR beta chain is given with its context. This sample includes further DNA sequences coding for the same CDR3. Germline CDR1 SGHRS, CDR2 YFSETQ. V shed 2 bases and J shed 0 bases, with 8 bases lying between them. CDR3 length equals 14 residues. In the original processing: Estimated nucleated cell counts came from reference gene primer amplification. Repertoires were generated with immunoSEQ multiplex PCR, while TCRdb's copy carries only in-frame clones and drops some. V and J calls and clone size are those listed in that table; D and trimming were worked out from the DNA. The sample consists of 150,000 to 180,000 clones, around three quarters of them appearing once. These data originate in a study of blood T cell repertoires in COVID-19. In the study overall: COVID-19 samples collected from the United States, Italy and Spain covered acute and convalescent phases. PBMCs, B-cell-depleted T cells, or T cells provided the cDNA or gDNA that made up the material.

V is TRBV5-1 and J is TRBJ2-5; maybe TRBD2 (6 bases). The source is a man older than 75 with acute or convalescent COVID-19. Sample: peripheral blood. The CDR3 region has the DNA TGCGCCAGCAGCTTAGCGGGCTACCAAGAGACCCAGTACTTC. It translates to CASSLAGYQETQYF.